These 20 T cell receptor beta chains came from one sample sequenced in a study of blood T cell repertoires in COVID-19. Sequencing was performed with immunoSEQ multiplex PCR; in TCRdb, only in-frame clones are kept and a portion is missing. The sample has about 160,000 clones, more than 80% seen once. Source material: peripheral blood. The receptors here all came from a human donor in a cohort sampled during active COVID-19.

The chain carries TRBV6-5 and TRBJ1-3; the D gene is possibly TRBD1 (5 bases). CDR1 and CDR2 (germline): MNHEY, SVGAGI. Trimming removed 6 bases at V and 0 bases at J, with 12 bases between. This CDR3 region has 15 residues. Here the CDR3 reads CASRRDSISGNTIYF. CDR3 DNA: TGTGCCAGCAGACGAGACAGTATCTCTGGAAACACCATATATTTT.

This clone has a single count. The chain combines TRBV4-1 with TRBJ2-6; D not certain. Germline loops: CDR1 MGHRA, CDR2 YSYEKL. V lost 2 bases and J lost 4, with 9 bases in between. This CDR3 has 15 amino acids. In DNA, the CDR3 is TGCGCCAGCAGCCAAATTGGGCTCGGGGCCAACGTCCTGACTTTC. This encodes CASSQIGLGANVLTF.

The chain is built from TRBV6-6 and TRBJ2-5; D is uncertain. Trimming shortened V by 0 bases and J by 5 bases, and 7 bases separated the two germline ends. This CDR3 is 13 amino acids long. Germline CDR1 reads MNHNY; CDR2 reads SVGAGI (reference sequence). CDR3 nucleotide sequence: TGTGCCAGCAGTTACTCGATCTACGAGACCCAGTACTTC. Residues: CASSYSIYETQYF.

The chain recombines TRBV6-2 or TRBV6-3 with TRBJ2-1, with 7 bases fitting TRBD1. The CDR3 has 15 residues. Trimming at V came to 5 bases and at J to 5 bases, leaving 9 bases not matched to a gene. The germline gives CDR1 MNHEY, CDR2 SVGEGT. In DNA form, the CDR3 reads TGTGCCAGCAGTAACGACAGGGTGGTCAACAATGAGCAGTTCTTC. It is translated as CASSNDRVVNNEQFF.

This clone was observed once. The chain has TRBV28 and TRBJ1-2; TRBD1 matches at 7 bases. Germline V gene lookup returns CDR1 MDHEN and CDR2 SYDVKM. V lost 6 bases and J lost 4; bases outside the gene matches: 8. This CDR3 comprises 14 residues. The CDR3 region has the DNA TGTGCCAGCAGCCGGATGGGACAGAGCTATGGCTACACCTTC. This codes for CASSRMGQSYGYTF.

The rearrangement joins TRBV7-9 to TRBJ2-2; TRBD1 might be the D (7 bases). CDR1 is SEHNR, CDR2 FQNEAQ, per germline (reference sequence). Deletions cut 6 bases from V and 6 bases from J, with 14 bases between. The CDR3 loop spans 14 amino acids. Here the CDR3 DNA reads TGTGCCAGCAGGCCAGGGGGGATTCCCGGGGAGCTGTTTTTT. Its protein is CASRPGGIPGELFF.

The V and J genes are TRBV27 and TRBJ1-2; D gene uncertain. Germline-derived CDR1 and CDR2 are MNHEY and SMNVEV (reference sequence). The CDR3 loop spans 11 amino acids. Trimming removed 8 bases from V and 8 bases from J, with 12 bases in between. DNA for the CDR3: TGTGCCAGCTCTGCGGGGTTCGGCTACACCTTC. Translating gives CASSAGFGYTF.

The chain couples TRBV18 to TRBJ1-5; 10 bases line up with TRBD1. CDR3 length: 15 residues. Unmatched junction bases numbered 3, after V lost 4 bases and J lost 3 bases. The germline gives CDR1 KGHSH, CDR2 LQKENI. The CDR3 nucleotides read TGTGCCAGCTCACAGGACAGGGGGGACAATCAGCCCCAGCATTTT. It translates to CASSQDRGDNQPQHF.

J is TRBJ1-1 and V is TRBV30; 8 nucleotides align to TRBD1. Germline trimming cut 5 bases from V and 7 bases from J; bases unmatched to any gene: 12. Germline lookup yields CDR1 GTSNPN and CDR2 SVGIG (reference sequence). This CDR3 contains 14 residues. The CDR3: CAWGPSRGRIEAFF. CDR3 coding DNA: TGTGCCTGGGGGCCTTCCAGGGGGCGAATTGAAGCTTTCTTT.

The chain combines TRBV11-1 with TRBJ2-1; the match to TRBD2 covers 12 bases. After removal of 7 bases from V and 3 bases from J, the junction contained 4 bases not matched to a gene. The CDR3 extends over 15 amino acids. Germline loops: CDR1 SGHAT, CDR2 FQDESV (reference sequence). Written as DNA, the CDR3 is TGTGCCAGCACTAGCGGGAGGGGCTTCTACAATGAGCAGTTCTTC. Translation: CASTSGRGFYNEQFF.

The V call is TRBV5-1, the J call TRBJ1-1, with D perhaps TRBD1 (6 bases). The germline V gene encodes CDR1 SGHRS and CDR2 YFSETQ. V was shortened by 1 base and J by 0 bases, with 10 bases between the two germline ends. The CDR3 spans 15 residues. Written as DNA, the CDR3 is TGCGCCAGCAGCTTGTTGGGGGACATGAACACTGAAGCTTTCTTT. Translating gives CASSLLGDMNTEAFF.

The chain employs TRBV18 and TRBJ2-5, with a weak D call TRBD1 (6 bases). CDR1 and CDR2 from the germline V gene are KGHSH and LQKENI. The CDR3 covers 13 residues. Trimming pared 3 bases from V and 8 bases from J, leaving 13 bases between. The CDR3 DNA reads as TGTGCCAGCTCACCCGAGGGGGTGGGTACCCAGTACTTC. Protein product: CASSPEGVGTQYF.

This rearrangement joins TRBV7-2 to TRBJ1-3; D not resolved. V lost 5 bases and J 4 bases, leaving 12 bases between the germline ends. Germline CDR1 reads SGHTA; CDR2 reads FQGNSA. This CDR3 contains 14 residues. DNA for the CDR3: TGTGCCAGCAGCGAGGGAATCGGGGGAAACACCATATATTTT. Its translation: CASSEGIGGNTIYF.

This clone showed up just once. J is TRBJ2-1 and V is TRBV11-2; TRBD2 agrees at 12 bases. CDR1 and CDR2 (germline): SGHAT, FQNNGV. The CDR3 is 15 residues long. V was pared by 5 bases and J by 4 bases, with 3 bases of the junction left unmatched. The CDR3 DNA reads TGTGCCAGCAGCCGGACTAGCGGGACATACAATGAGCAGTTCTTC. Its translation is CASSRTSGTYNEQFF.

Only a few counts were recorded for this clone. The CDR3 nucleotides are TGCGCCAGCAGCCAATGGGGGGGCGTCCAATATGGCTACACCTTC. Amino acid sequence: CASSQWGGVQYGYTF. V usage is TRBV4-3 and J usage is TRBJ1-2; D perhaps matches TRBD1 (6 bases). The CDR3 spans 15 residues. Germline lookup yields CDR1 LGHNA and CDR2 YSLEER. V gave up 2 bases and J gave up 5 bases, with 15 bases separating them.

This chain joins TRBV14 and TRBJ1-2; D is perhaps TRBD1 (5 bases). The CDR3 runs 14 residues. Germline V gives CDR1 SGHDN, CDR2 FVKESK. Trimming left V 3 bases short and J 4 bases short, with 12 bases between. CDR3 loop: CASSQQQGGYGYTF. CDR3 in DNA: TGTGCCAGCAGCCAGCAGCAGGGCGGCTATGGCTACACCTTC. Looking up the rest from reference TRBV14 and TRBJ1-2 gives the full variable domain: EAGVTQFPSHSVIEKGQTVTLRCDPISGHDNLYWYRRVMGKEIKFLLHFVKESKQDESGMPNNRFLAERTGGTYSTLKVQPAELEDSGVYFCASSQQQGGYGYTFGSGTRLTVV.

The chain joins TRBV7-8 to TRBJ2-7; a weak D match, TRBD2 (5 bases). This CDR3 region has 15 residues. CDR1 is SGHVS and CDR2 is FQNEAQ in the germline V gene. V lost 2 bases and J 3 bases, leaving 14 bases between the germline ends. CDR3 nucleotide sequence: TGTGCCAGCAGCTTAATTCCCCCTCGGGACTACGAGCAGTACTTC. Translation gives CASSLIPPRDYEQYF.

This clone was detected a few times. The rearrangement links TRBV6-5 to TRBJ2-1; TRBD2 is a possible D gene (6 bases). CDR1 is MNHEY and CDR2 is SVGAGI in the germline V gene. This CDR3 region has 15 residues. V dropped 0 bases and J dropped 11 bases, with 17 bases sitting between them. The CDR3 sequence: CASSYSGTPGLKQFF. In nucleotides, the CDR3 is TGTGCCAGCAGTTACTCCGGGACTCCCGGGCTAAAGCAGTTCTTC.

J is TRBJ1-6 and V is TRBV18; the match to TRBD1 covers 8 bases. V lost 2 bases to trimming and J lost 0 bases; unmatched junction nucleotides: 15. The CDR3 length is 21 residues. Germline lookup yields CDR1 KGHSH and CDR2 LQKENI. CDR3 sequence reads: CASSPAETGRDRSSYNSPLHF. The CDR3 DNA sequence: TGTGCCAGCTCACCAGCAGAAACAGGCCGGGACAGGAGCTCCTATAATTCACCCCTCCACTTT.

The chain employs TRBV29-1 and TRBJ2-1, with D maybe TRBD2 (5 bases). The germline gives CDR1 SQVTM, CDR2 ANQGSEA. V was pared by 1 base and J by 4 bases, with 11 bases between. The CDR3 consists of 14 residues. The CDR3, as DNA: TGCAGCGTTGAAGTAATTCGGGGTTACAATGAGCAGTTCTTC. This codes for CSVEVIRGYNEQFF.